This T cell receptor beta chain stems from a study of blood T cell repertoires in COVID-19. Study-level background: Nucleic acid was either cDNA or gDNA, and it came from T cells, B-cell-depleted T cells, or PBMCs.

The CDR3 totals 14 residues. The germline V gene has CDR1 SGHNT and CDR2 YYREEE (reference sequence). V dropped 0 bases and J dropped 2 bases, with 8 bases sitting between them. Sequenced by immunoSEQ multiplex PCR; TCRdb stores in-frame clones only, minus some. This table has around 180,000 clones, 74% appearing once. The clonotype comes from a woman over 75 with acute or convalescent COVID-19. The chain links TRBV5-4 to TRBJ2-5; possible D gene TRBD2, 5 bases. Specimen: peripheral blood. CDR3 region: CASSLDGSQETQYF. CDR3 sequence (DNA): TGTGCCAGCAGCTTGGATGGGAGTCAAGAGACCCAGTACTTC.